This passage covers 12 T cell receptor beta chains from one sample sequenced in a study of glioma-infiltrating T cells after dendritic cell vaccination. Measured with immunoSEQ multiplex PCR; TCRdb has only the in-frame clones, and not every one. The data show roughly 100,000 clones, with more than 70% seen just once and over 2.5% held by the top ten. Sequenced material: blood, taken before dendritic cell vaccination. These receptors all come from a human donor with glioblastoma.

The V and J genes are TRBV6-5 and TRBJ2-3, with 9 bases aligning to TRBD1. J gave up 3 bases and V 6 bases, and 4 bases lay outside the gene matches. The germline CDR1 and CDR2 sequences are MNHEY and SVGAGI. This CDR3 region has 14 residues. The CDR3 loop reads CASSGGQGTDTQYF. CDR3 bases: TGTGCCAGCAGCGGGGGACAGGGTACAGATACGCAGTATTTT.

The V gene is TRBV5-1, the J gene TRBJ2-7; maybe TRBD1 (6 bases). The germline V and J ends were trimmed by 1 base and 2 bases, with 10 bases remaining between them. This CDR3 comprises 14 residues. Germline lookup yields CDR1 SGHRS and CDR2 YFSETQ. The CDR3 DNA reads TGCGCCAGCAGCTTGCAGGGGCCCACCTACGAGCAGTACTTC. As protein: CASSLQGPTYEQYF.

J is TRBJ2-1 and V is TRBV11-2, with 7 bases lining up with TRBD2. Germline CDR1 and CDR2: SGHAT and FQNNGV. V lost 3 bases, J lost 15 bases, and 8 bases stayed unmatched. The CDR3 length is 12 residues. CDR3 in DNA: TGTGCCAGCAGCTTTGATTTGCGGGAGTGGTTCTTC. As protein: CASSFDLREWFF.

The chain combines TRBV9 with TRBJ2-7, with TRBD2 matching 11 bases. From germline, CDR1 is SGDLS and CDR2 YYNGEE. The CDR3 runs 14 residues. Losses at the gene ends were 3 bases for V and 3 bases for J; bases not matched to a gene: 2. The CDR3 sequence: CASSATSGDYEQYF. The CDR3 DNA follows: TGTGCCAGCAGCGCGACTAGCGGGGACTACGAGCAGTACTTC.

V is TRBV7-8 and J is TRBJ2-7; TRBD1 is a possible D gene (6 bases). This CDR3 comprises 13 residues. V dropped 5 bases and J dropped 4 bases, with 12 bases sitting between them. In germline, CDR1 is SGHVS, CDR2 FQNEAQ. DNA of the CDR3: TGTGCCAGCAGCCCCGACAGGAGGTACGAGCAGTACTTC. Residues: CASSPDRRYEQYF.

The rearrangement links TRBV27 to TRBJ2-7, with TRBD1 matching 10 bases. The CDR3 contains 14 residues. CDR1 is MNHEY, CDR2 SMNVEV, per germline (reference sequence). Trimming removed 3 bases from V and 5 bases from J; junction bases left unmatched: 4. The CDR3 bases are TGTGCCAGCAGTTTCCGGGACAGGGGCCACGAGCAGTACTTC. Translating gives CASSFRDRGHEQYF.

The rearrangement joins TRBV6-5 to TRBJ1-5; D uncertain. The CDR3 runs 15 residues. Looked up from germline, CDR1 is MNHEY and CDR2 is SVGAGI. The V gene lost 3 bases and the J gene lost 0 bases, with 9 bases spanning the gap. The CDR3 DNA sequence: TGTGCCAGCAGTTATAACGGGTATAGCAATCAGCCCCAGCATTTT. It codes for CASSYNGYSNQPQHF.

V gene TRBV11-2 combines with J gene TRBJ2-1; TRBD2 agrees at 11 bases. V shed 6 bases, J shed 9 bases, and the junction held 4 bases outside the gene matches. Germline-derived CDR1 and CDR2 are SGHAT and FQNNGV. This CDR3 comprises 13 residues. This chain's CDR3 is CASSLLAGVEQFF. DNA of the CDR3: TGTGCCAGCAGTTTACTAGCGGGAGTTGAGCAGTTCTTC.

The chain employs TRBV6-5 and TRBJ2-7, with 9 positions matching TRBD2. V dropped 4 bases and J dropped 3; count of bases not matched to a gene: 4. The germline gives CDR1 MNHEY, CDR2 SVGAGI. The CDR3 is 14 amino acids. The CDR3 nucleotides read TGTGCCAGCAGTTCCCCGACTAGCGGCTACGAGCAGTACTTC. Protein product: CASSSPTSGYEQYF.

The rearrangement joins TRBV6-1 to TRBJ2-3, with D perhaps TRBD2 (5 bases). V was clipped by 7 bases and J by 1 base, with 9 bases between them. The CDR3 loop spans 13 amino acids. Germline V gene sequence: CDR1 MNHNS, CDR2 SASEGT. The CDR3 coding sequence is TGTGCCAGCATCCTCGGGGGCACAGATACGCAGTATTTT. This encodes CASILGGTDTQYF.

The CDR3, as DNA: TGTGCCAGCAGCCAACTCGGGACTCCACAAGAGACCCAGTACTTC. It codes for CASSQLGTPQETQYF. V gene TRBV9 combines with J gene TRBJ2-5; TRBD2 is a possible D gene (6 bases). V dropped 4 bases and J dropped 2 bases, with 15 bases sitting between them. This CDR3 contains 15 residues. From germline, CDR1 is SGDLS and CDR2 YYNGEE.

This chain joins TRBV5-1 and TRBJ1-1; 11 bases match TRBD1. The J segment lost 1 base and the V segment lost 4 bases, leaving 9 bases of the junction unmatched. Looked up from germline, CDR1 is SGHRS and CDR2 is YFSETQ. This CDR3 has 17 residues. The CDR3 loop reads CASSLSPGTGGNTEAFF. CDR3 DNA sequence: TGCGCCAGCAGCCTCAGTCCCGGGACAGGGGGGAACACTGAAGCTTTCTTT.